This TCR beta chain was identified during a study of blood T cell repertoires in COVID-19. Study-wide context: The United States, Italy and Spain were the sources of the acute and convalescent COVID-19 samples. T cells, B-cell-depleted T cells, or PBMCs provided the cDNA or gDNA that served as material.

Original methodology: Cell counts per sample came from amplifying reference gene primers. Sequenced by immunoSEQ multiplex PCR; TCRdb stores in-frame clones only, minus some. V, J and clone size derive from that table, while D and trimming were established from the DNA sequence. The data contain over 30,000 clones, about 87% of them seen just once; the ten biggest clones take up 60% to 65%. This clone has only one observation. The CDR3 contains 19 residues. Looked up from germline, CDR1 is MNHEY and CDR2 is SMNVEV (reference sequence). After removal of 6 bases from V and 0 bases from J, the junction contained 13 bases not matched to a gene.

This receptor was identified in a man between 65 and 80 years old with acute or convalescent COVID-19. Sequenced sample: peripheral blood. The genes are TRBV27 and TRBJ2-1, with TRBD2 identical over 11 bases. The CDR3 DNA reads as TGTGCCAGCAGCCGTCCGGGACTAGCGGCTACGAGCTCCTACAATGAGCAGTTCTTC. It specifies CASSRPGLAATSSYNEQFF.